The present TCR beta chain was sequenced within a study of T cells expressing NK-cell markers. Study overall: Of eight sequenced donors, seven were HCMV-seropositive and one HCMV-seronegative.

5'RACE template switching built TCR beta cDNA with unique molecular identifiers. TCRdb re-called the 5' RACE reads and catalogs CDR3 proteins one per entry, DNA excluded. This sample's clone table lists 300,000 to 500,000 distinct CDR3 sequences. Overall study findings and caveats: These same clonotypes (in several donors) also led the CD3+CD56-NKG2C+ fraction. Of the CD8+ T cells in over five donors, 1.0-7.0% belonged to dominant NKG2C+ clonotypes.

A remark on this clonotype: Antigen: not known.

Germline V lookup: CDR1 SGHAT, CDR2 FQDESV (reference sequence). The CDR3 runs 14 residues. This receptor was identified in a woman between 45 and 65 years old in good health. The sample comprised blood T cells: a sorted CD56 or NKG2C T cell subset, CD4+ or CD8+ T cells, or bulk PBMC T cells (not recorded which). The genes are TRBV11-1 and TRBJ2-1; absent DNA, TCRdb's TRBD1 call cannot be checked. The CDR3 sequence is CASRSNRGRNEQFF. Combining the CDR3 with reference TRBV11-1 and TRBJ2-1 gives the whole variable domain EAEVAQSPRYKITEKSQAVAFWCDPISGHATLYWYRQILGQGPELLVQFQDESVVDDSQLPKDRFSAERLKGVDSTLKIQPAELGDSAMYLCASRSNRGRNEQFFGPGTRLTVL.